The next 10 T cell receptor beta chains were all read from a single sample in a study of regulatory T cells in long-lasting Graves disease. Specified time point: persistent/refractory GD, antithyroid drugs over 5 years with positive TRAb. Scientists built the TCR library using RNA that was extracted from PBMCs. CDR3-region Arm-PCR and iRepertoire HTBI primers produced the TCR beta libraries. TCRdb reprocessed the multiplex PCR reads via MiXCR and lists one record per CDR3 protein. The repertoire holds about 340,000 distinct CDR3 sequences, with around a fifth as singletons. The specimen was peripheral blood mononuclear cells (PBMCs), collected when the disease was refractory, from a patient treated with antithyroid drugs. The source of these receptors is a female donor with Graves disease.

The CDR3 nucleotides are TGTGCCAGCAGCCCTATGGGGGGGAGCAATCAGCCCCAGCATTTT. Encoded protein: CASSPMGGSNQPQHF. The chain couples TRBV7-9 to TRBJ1-5, with TRBD1 as a possible D gene (5 bases). Germline V gene data show CDR1 as SEHNR and CDR2 as FQNEAQ (reference sequence). This CDR3 is built from 15 residues. Trimming removed 5 bases from V and 1 base from J, with 12 bases in between.

The CDR3: CASSSSLDWTSGSPPYEQYF. The DNA for the CDR3 is TGTGCCAGCAGCTCCTCCCTCGACTGGACTAGCGGGAGCCCCCCCTACGAGCAGTACTTC. The V call is TRBV7-2, the J call TRBJ2-7; 13 bases align to TRBD2. Germline V gene data show CDR1 as SGHTA and CDR2 as FQGNSA. CDR3 length: 20 residues. The junction had 17 bases not matched to a gene; V was cut back by 4 bases and J by 2 bases.

The J gene is TRBJ1-1, the V gene TRBV30; D ambiguous. CDR3 size: 12 residues. The V gene lost 2 bases and the J gene lost 2 bases, with 6 bases spanning the gap. Germline V CDR1 and CDR2: GTSNPN, SVGIG (reference sequence). The CDR3: CAWSRTNTEAFF. The CDR3 DNA is TGTGCCTGGAGTCGTACCAACACTGAAGCTTTCTTT.

This clonotype was found many times. The gene calls are TRBV25-1 and TRBJ2-7; TRBD2 matches 13 bases. Germline CDR1 is MGHDK and CDR2 is SYGVNS. Trimming cost V 8 bases and J 4 bases; bases outside gene matches: 8. This CDR3 comprises 15 residues. The CDR3 sequence is CASAGTSGAAYEQYF. The CDR3 coding sequence is TGTGCCAGCGCGGGGACTAGCGGGGCGGCATACGAGCAGTACTTC.

The rearrangement links TRBV11-2 to TRBJ1-1; maybe TRBD1 (6 bases). Looked up from germline, CDR1 is SGHAT and CDR2 is FQNNGV. This CDR3 region has 15 residues. V dropped 2 bases and J dropped 0 bases, with 10 bases sitting between them. CDR3 coding DNA: TGTGCCAGCAGCTTACGGACAGTTATGAACACTGAAGCTTTCTTT. Protein product: CASSLRTVMNTEAFF.

At least ten counts were recorded for this clonotype. The rearrangement links TRBV2 to TRBJ1-6; weak D call: TRBD1 (5 bases). Trimming stripped 6 bases from V and 7 bases from J, with 16 bases between. Germline V gives CDR1 SNHLY, CDR2 FYNNEI. The CDR3 sequence is 15 residues long. CDR3 DNA sequence: TGTGCCAGCAGCGGCGACAGTGGGGGAAATTCACCCCTCCACTTT. Encoded protein: CASSGDSGGNSPLHF.

The chain couples TRBV6-2 or TRBV6-3 to TRBJ1-6; 7 bases map to TRBD1. The CDR3 extends over 22 amino acids. Trimming took 5 bases from V and 0 from J; bases not matched to a gene: 22. In germline, CDR1 is MNHEY, CDR2 SVGEGT. The CDR3 region is CASSKLRKAGTVSSSYNSPLHF. Written as DNA, the CDR3 is TGTGCCAGCAGTAAGTTACGGAAGGCCGGGACAGTATCGAGCTCCTATAATTCACCCCTCCACTTT.

This clonotype was counted ten times or more. The V and J genes are TRBV6-2 or TRBV6-3 and TRBJ1-1, with D perhaps matching TRBD1 (6 bases). V was pared by 6 bases and J by 0 bases, with 14 bases between. The CDR3 covers 15 residues. Germline CDR1 and CDR2: MNHEY and SVGEGT. Here the CDR3 DNA reads TGTGCCAGCAGGTTGGACAGATACATGAACACTGAAGCTTTCTTT. Translating gives CASRLDRYMNTEAFF.

The sample holds many counts of this clonotype. The V and J genes are TRBV6-5 and TRBJ1-4; TRBD1 aligns across 7 bases. Germline loops: CDR1 MNHEY, CDR2 SVGAGI. The CDR3 runs 14 residues. Unmatched junction bases numbered 0, after V lost 1 base and J lost 4 bases. The CDR3 DNA is TGTGCCAGCAGTTACTACAGGGGTAATGAAAAACTGTTTTTT. It specifies CASSYYRGNEKLFF.

The chain couples TRBV6-1 to TRBJ2-7; 10 positions match TRBD2. CDR1 is MNHNS, CDR2 SASEGT, per germline. With V trimmed by 2 bases and J by 4 bases, 5 bases remained unmatched. The CDR3 has 15 amino acids. The CDR3 region is CASSERLAGAYEQYF. The CDR3 DNA reads as TGTGCCAGCAGTGAACGGCTAGCGGGAGCGTACGAGCAGTACTTC.